These 32 T cell receptor beta chains came from one sample sequenced in a study of monozygotic twins with inflammatory bowel disease. Each CDR3 protein gets one entry in TCRdb, which reprocessed the 5' RACE reads and gives no DNA. This table lists 150,000 to 200,000 distinct CDR3 sequences. Input material: blood. The source is a human donor with ulcerative colitis or Crohn's disease, or a healthy co-twin of an affected twin (not recorded which).

This chain's CDR3 is CSGRGQLYNEQFF. V is TRBV29-1 and J is TRBJ2-1; as DNA is missing, the TRBD1 call by TCRdb cannot be tested. The germline V gene encodes CDR1 SQVTM and CDR2 ANQGSEA. The CDR3 extends over 13 amino acids.

V is TRBV6-1 and J is TRBJ2-5; TCRdb returns TRBD2, unconfirmable since there is no DNA. Germline V gives CDR1 MNHNS, CDR2 SASEGT. This CDR3 region has 16 residues. The chain's CDR3 is CASGFGLAGEVETQYF.

The chain combines TRBV15 with TRBJ1-5. CDR3 size: 13 residues. Germline V lookup: CDR1 LNHNV, CDR2 YYDKDF (reference sequence). The CDR3 reads CATSREYRQPQHF.

The CDR3 spells CASSTTGGAGNTIYF. The chain carries TRBV7-9 and TRBJ1-3; no DNA is available, so the TRBD1 call from TCRdb remains unchecked. This CDR3 comprises 15 residues. Germline-derived CDR1 and CDR2 are SEHNR and FQNEAQ (reference sequence).

The chain links TRBV4-2 to TRBJ2-7; as DNA is missing, the TRBD2 call by TCRdb cannot be tested. This CDR3 comprises 15 residues. The germline V gene has CDR1 LGHNA and CDR2 YNFKEQ. The CDR3 protein is CASSQASGQIAEQYF.

The chain combines TRBV27 with TRBJ1-1; TCRdb's D call, TRBD1, is unchecked because there is no DNA. This CDR3 region has 15 residues. Germline V gene data show CDR1 as MNHEY and CDR2 as SMNVEV (reference sequence). CDR3 protein: CASSSESGRSTEAFF.

This chain uses TRBV19 with TRBJ2-2. CDR3 size: 11 residues. Germline CDR1 LNHDA, CDR2 SQIVND (reference sequence). This CDR3 reads CATTNTGELFF.

The gene calls are TRBV6-5 and TRBJ2-1; no DNA is available, so the TRBD2 call from TCRdb remains unchecked. This CDR3 spans 17 amino acids. Germline V lookup: CDR1 MNHEY, CDR2 SVGAGI. The CDR3 loop is CASSYDYRGLAGNEQFF.

The chain recombines TRBV18 with TRBJ2-6. The CDR3 runs to 16 residues. Germline V gene lookup returns CDR1 KGHSH and CDR2 LQKENI. The CDR3 reads CASSPGSISGANVLTF.

This chain links TRBV9 with TRBJ2-3; lacking DNA, the TRBD2 call made by TCRdb goes unchecked. CDR3 size: 17 residues. The germline V gene has CDR1 SGDLS and CDR2 YYNGEE. CDR3 sequence reads: CASSEGLRGGSTDTQYF.

This chain links TRBV12-3 or TRBV12-4 with TRBJ1-3; the TCRdb D gene call, TRBD1, has no DNA to confirm it. CDR3 size: 16 residues. CDR3 sequence reads: CASSLDRDPSGNTIYF.

The V and J genes are TRBV10-3 and TRBJ2-3; TCRdb calls TRBD2, which cannot be checked without DNA. The CDR3 has 16 amino acids. Germline V lookup: CDR1 ENHRY, CDR2 SYGVKD. Here the CDR3 reads CAISERREGHADTQYF.

This sequence joins TRBV27 and TRBJ2-7; as DNA is missing, the TRBD1 call by TCRdb cannot be tested. Germline V gene sequence: CDR1 MNHEY, CDR2 SMNVEV (reference sequence). This CDR3 has 15 residues. CDR3 loop: CASSFQAVPSYEQYF.

The chain has TRBV27 and TRBJ1-4. The germline V gene encodes CDR1 MNHEY and CDR2 SMNVEV (reference sequence). CDR3 length: 15 amino acids. The CDR3 sequence is CASGFRSHANEKLFF.

CDR3 region: CASSVAGGDYNEQFF. V usage is TRBV6-4 and J usage is TRBJ2-1; TCRdb proposes TRBD2, but this gene call is untestable without DNA. Germline CDR1 MRHNA, CDR2 SNTAGT. The CDR3 consists of 15 residues.

The chain combines TRBV6-5 with TRBJ1-1. The CDR3 loop spans 15 amino acids. Germline CDR1 MNHEY, CDR2 SVGAGI. The chain's CDR3 is CASSYRTVGPTEAFF.

V usage is TRBV5-1 and J usage is TRBJ2-1; TCRdb reports TRBD1, a call that lacks DNA to check it against. This CDR3 region has 14 residues. Germline-derived CDR1 and CDR2 are SGHRS and YFSETQ. The CDR3 here is CASSLSGGPSEQFF. Variable domain in full (rest from reference TRBV5-1 and TRBJ2-1): KAGVTQTPRYLIKTRGQQVTLSCSPISGHRSVSWYQQTPGQGLQFLFEYFSETQRNKGNFPGRFSGRQFSNSRSEMNVSTLELGDSALYLCASSLSGGPSEQFFGPGTRLTVL.

V is TRBV29-1 and J is TRBJ2-2; TCRdb's assignment of TRBD1 cannot be checked, as there is no DNA. In germline, CDR1 is SQVTM, CDR2 ANQGSEA. The CDR3 has 14 residues. This chain's CDR3 is CSVTVGASTGELFF.

The gene calls are TRBV7-8 and TRBJ2-7; TCRdb's D call, TRBD1, is unchecked because there is no DNA. Germline loops: CDR1 SGHVS, CDR2 FQNEAQ. The CDR3 spans 15 residues. The CDR3: CASTETGGPPTGQYF.

This chain uses TRBV5-1 with TRBJ2-1; no DNA is available, so the TRBD1 call from TCRdb remains unchecked. Per the germline V gene, CDR1 is SGHRS and CDR2 is YFSETQ. This CDR3 contains 15 residues. This chain's CDR3 is CASSAAGTGINEQFF.

This chain uses TRBV6-5 with TRBJ2-7; without DNA, the TCRdb call of TRBD1 cannot be checked. The germline CDR1 and CDR2 sequences are MNHEY and SVGAGI. The CDR3 is 12 residues long. The CDR3 sequence is CASSYGGGEQYF.

The chain carries TRBV5-1 and TRBJ2-2; TCRdb indicates TRBD1, and absent DNA this call remains unverified. Looked up from germline, CDR1 is SGHRS and CDR2 is YFSETQ. This CDR3 is 16 amino acids long. CDR3: CASSLRGGLDTGELFF.

The gene calls are TRBV9 and TRBJ1-3. Germline CDR1 SGDLS, CDR2 YYNGEE. There are 15 residues in the CDR3. The CDR3 loop is CASSVAGYGGNTIYF. Full variable domain (outside the CDR3, taken from reference TRBV9 and TRBJ1-3): DSGVTQTPKHLITATGQRVTLRCSPRSGDLSVYWYQQSLDQGLQFLIQYYNGEERAKGNILERFSAQQFPDLHSELNLSSLELGDSALYFCASSVAGYGGNTIYFGEGSWLTVV.

The V and J genes are TRBV7-8 and TRBJ2-3. Germline CDR1 SGHVS, CDR2 FQNEAQ. The CDR3 has 15 residues. The CDR3 loop reads CASSLRLSGADTQYF.

V and J are TRBV11-1 and TRBJ2-1; lacking DNA, the TRBD2 call made by TCRdb goes unchecked. This CDR3 spans 15 amino acids. Germline V gives CDR1 SGHAT, CDR2 FQDESV (reference sequence). The CDR3 here is CASSLWTSGRDEQFF.

The V gene is TRBV6-1, the J gene TRBJ1-3; no DNA is available, so the TRBD1 call from TCRdb remains unchecked. The CDR3 is 15 amino acids. Germline V gene sequence: CDR1 MNHNS, CDR2 SASEGT. CDR3 protein: CASSDGDGPGNTIYF.

The V call is TRBV12-3 or TRBV12-4, the J call TRBJ1-6; the D call from TCRdb, TRBD1, cannot be confirmed without DNA. This CDR3 is 14 amino acids long. CDR3 sequence: CASSLDRGNSPLHF.

The CDR3 sequence: CASSPTGISYEQYF. V is TRBV2 and J is TRBJ2-7; TCRdb designates TRBD1, a call that cannot be tested without DNA. Germline CDR1 reads SNHLY; CDR2 reads FYNNEI. This CDR3 region has 14 residues.

The rearrangement uses TRBV12-3 or TRBV12-4 and TRBJ2-5; TCRdb picks TRBD1, but there is no DNA to check that call. This CDR3 is built from 14 residues. CDR3 in amino acids: CDSSPTGQGETQYF.

The V call is TRBV6-5, the J call TRBJ1-2; as DNA is missing, the TRBD1 call by TCRdb cannot be tested. Per the germline V gene, CDR1 is MNHEY and CDR2 is SVGAGI. This CDR3 region has 17 residues. CDR3 protein: CASSYSPAGTGLKGYTF.

V gene TRBV28 combines with J gene TRBJ2-7; the D gene TCRdb calls, TRBD2, cannot be checked with no DNA. The V gene's germline CDR1 is MDHEN and CDR2 SYDVKM. The CDR3 has 19 amino acids. The CDR3 reads CASSFSGTSGSLYSYEQYF.

The rearrangement joins TRBV7-2 to TRBJ1-5. This CDR3 has 12 residues. From germline, CDR1 is SGHTA and CDR2 FQGNSA. The CDR3 protein is CASSLEAQPQHF.